The T cell receptor beta chain described here comes from a study of shared clonotypes between healthy human individuals. Clones were read by immunoSEQ multiplex PCR, and TCRdb kept only the in-frame ones, dropping some. Among almost 750,000 clones, 55% to 80% were seen once, and the ten largest hold roughly 1.8%. This clone was observed a few times. The V gene's germline CDR1 is MNHNS and CDR2 SASEGT. This CDR3 spans 13 amino acids. Trimming cost V 6 bases and J 2 bases, with 10 bases left between them. V gene TRBV6-1 combines with J gene TRBJ1-1, with D unclear. This TCR derives from a woman aged 25 to 39 in good health. The sequencing input was memory CD4+ T cells sorted from blood. The sample's subset: CD45RA-negative fraction. CDR3 sequence reads: CASRSRDNTEAFF. The CDR3 nucleotides are TGTGCCAGCAGATCAAGGGATAACACTGAAGCTTTCTTT.